The 28 T cell receptor beta chains below come from one sample, sequenced in a study of shared clonotypes between healthy human individuals. Only in-frame clones appear in the TCRdb table, and some are missing; sequencing was by immunoSEQ multiplex PCR. This sample has 75,000 to 100,000 clones, with about half found just once. The sample taken for sequencing was PBMCs. These receptors were obtained from a woman aged 40-49 years in good health. Some clones in this sample may be carry-over from other donors' samples.

V and J are TRBV10-3 and TRBJ2-7; 10 bases align to TRBD2. Germline CDR1 ENHRY, CDR2 SYGVKD. Unmatched junction bases numbered 9, after V lost 3 bases and J lost 7 bases. The CDR3 covers 15 residues. The CDR3 loop is CAISERTSGLMEQYF. CDR3 coding DNA: TGTGCCATCAGTGAAAGGACTAGCGGATTAATGGAGCAGTACTTC.

This clone was seen only a few times. The chain recombines TRBV30 with TRBJ2-1; 9 nucleotides line up with TRBD2. The CDR3 is 13 amino acids. Germline V lookup: CDR1 GTSNPN, CDR2 SVGIG (reference sequence). Unmatched junction bases numbered 7, after V lost 8 bases and J lost 5 bases. CDR3 nucleotide sequence: TGTGCCGGATCGGGACTAGCTGACAATGAGCAGTTCTTC. It yields the protein CAGSGLADNEQFF.

A few counts support this clone. A far bigger clonotype differs at one base, so this is likely a read error. The rearrangement uses TRBV30 and TRBJ2-2; D perhaps matches TRBD2 (5 bases). Per the germline V gene, CDR1 is GTSNPN and CDR2 is SVGIG (reference sequence). This CDR3 spans 14 amino acids. The CDR3 bases are TGTGCCTGGAGTGTACAACAGAACACCGGGGAGCTGTCTTTT. This codes for CAWSVQQNTGELSF.

This clone was observed at least ten times. V is TRBV18 and J is TRBJ1-1, with D hard to call. Germline CDR1 reads KGHSH; CDR2 reads LQKENI. CDR3 size: 12 residues. V lost 2 bases to trimming and J lost 1 base, with 2 bases between them. Written as DNA, the CDR3 is TGTGCCAGCTCACCAGAGAACACTGAAGCTTTCTTT. It is translated as CASSPENTEAFF.

In this sample, this clone turned up a few times. The gene calls are TRBV28 and TRBJ1-4; D is perhaps TRBD1 (5 bases). The CDR3 loop spans 15 amino acids. The V end was cut by 5 bases, the J end by 3 bases, with 13 bases between. Germline V gives CDR1 MDHEN, CDR2 SYDVKM. CDR3 coding DNA: TGTGCCAGCAGTGCACCGGGACGGTCTAATGAAAAACTGTTTTTT. It yields the protein CASSAPGRSNEKLFF.

Regarding this clone: A much larger clone differs by one base, so this may be a read error. The chain employs TRBV9 and TRBJ2-6; no clear D gene. The CDR3 runs to 14 residues. CDR1 and CDR2 (germline): SGDLS, YYNGEE. V lost 4 bases and J lost 0, with 5 bases in between. This CDR3 is CASSRHSGANVLTF. The CDR3 region has the DNA TGTGCCAGCAGCAGACACTCTGGGGCCAACGTCCTGACTTTC.

The chain carries TRBV10-2 and TRBJ1-2; D unclear. Germline V CDR1 and CDR2: WSHSY, SAAADI. CDR3 size: 15 residues. Trimming took off 0 bases at V and 0 bases at J, with 8 bases between the two ends. In DNA, the CDR3 is TGCGCCAGCAGTGAGTCCCGGATAGCTAACTATGGCTACACCTTC. Its protein product is CASSESRIANYGYTF.

The chain has TRBV28 and TRBJ1-2; D is undetermined. Germline-derived CDR1 and CDR2 are MDHEN and SYDVKM. Trimming pared 5 bases from V and 7 bases from J, leaving 11 bases between. CDR3 length: 12 residues. This CDR3 reads CASSPNRGGYTF. The CDR3 region has the DNA TGTGCCAGCAGTCCTAACCGAGGTGGCTACACCTTC.

This clone came up a few times. The chain is built from TRBV7-2 and TRBJ2-2; the D call may be TRBD1 or TRBD2 (6 bases each). CDR1 and CDR2 (germline): SGHTA, FQGNSA. The V gene lost 5 bases and the J gene lost 1 base, with 11 bases spanning the gap. The CDR3 length is 15 residues. Here the CDR3 DNA reads TGTGCCAGCAGCCTACAGGGAGGGAACACCGGGGAGCTGTTTTTT. This encodes CASSLQGGNTGELFF. Drawing the rest from reference TRBV7-2 and TRBJ2-2, the complete variable domain is GAGVSQSPSNKVTEKGKDVELRCDPISGHTALYWYRQSLGQGLEFLIYFQGNSAPDKSGLPSDRFSAERTGGSVSTLTIQRTQQEDSAVYLCASSLQGGNTGELFFGEGSRLTVL.

In regard to this clone: A read error is the likely source, as a far larger clone sits one nucleotide away. V usage is TRBV11-2 and J usage is TRBJ2-7, with D uncertain. The CDR3 is 11 amino acids. V was trimmed by 0 bases and J by 3 bases, leaving 0 bases between them. Germline V gene data show CDR1 as SGHAT and CDR2 as FQNNGV. The CDR3 nucleotides are TGTGCCAGCAGCTTAGACTACGAGCAGTACTTC. Translating gives CASSLDYEQYF.

This clone came up once. The genes are TRBV11-1 and TRBJ1-2; TRBD1 matches at 7 bases. Germline V lookup: CDR1 SGHAT, CDR2 FQDESV (reference sequence). The CDR3 is 14 residues long. Unmatched junction bases numbered 7, after V lost 1 base and J lost 8 bases. The CDR3 DNA reads TGTGCCAGCAGCTTAGATACAGGGGCACCCGGCTACACCTTC. It encodes CASSLDTGAPGYTF.

This clone has only a few counts. One end of the junction fails to match germline, which may point to a read error. This rearrangement joins TRBV7-2 to TRBJ2-5; 9 nucleotides agree with TRBD2. The J call may be incorrect, as the DNA end agrees better with TRBJ2-7. This CDR3 comprises 13 residues. The germline CDR1 and CDR2 sequences are SGHTA and FQGNSA. The CDR3 loop is CASSLAGTYEQYF. The CDR3, as DNA: TGTGCCAGCAGCCTAGCGGGAACCTACGAGCAGTACTTC.

In its sample, this clone was seen a few times. This probably arose from a read error, given a far larger clone one base away. The chain links TRBV5-1 to TRBJ2-5, with 8 bases that match TRBD2. The CDR3 sequence is 13 residues long. Germline loops: CDR1 SGHRS, CDR2 YFSETQ. CDR3 sequence reads: CASSTGGQGTQYF. The CDR3 DNA follows: TGCGCCAGCAGCACGGGAGGGCAAGGGACCCAGTACTTC. The entire variable domain, with the rest obtained from reference TRBV5-1 and TRBJ2-5, is as follows: KAGVTQTPRYLIKTRGQQVTLSCSPISGHRSVSWYQQTPGQGLQFLFEYFSETQRNKGNFPGRFSGRQFSNSRSEMNVSTLELGDSALYLCASSTGGQGTQYFGPGTRLLVL.

The chain is built from TRBV7-9 and TRBJ2-1, with no clear D. V dropped 3 bases and J dropped 2 bases, with 14 bases sitting between them. Germline V gives CDR1 SEHNR, CDR2 FQNEAQ (reference sequence). CDR3 size: 16 residues. CDR3 coding DNA: TGTGCCAGCAGCTTGGATCCCGCCTCGCCCTACAATGAGCAGTTCTTC. It yields the protein CASSLDPASPYNEQFF.

A remark on this clone: With a far larger clone one base away, a read error is the likely cause. The rearrangement joins TRBV18 to TRBJ1-1, with D unclear. The germline CDR1 and CDR2 sequences are KGHSH and LQKENI. V was trimmed by 2 bases and J by 4 bases, leaving 5 bases between them. The CDR3 has 12 amino acids. The CDR3 is CASSPEITEAFF. The CDR3 DNA follows: TGTGCCAGCTCACCAGAGATCACTGAAGCTTTCTTT. Supplemented by reference TRBV18 and TRBJ1-1, the full variable domain reads NAGVMQNPRHLVRRRGQEARLRCSPMKGHSHVYWYRQLPEEGLKFMVYLQKENIIDESGMPKERFSAEFPKEGPSILRIQQVVRGDSAAYFCASSPEITEAFFGQGTRLTVV.

In its sample, this clone was seen once. The chain is built from TRBV4-3 and TRBJ1-2; possibly TRBD1 for D (5 bases). The CDR3 is 15 amino acids. The V gene's germline CDR1 is LGHNA and CDR2 YSLEER. The V end lost 0 bases, the J end lost 8 bases, and 16 bases lay between the germline ends. CDR3 nucleotides: TGCGCCAGCAGCCAAGACATTCTCGGGACTAGGGGCTACACCTTC. This codes for CASSQDILGTRGYTF.

The chain combines TRBV6-4 with TRBJ1-5, with D perhaps TRBD1 (5 bases). Germline assignment: CDR1 MRHNA and CDR2 SNTAGT. V lost 5 bases and J lost 5, with 16 bases in between. The CDR3 has 15 amino acids. In nucleotides, the CDR3 is TGTGCCAGCAGTTTAGGCGGCGTGGGGGATCAGCCCCAGCATTTT. The encoded protein is CASSLGGVGDQPQHF.

As for this clone: A much larger clone differs by one base, so this may be a read error. The sample holds other DNA sequences that translate to the same CDR3. The chain joins TRBV6-5 to TRBJ2-2; D is undetermined. Germline-derived CDR1 and CDR2 are MNHEY and SVGAGI. The length of the CDR3 is 16 residues. In DNA form, the CDR3 reads TGCGCCAGCAGTTACTCCCCATCCGGGAACACCGGGGAGCTGTTTTTT. Translating gives CASSYSPSGNTGELFF.

This clone was seen many times. This rearrangement joins TRBV2 to TRBJ2-1; D call uncertain. Germline-derived CDR1 and CDR2 are SNHLY and FYNNEI. This CDR3 contains 13 residues. Trimming shortened V by 3 bases and J by 9 bases, and 12 bases separated the two germline ends. The chain's CDR3 is CASSEVVAGEQFF. The CDR3 region has the DNA TGTGCCAGCAGTGAGGTGGTAGCTGGTGAGCAGTTCTTC.

The chain is built from TRBV29-1 and TRBJ2-7, with 9 positions matching TRBD1. V dropped 4 bases and J dropped 7; count of bases not matched to a gene: 11. This CDR3 spans 14 amino acids. Germline CDR1 and CDR2: SQVTM and ANQGSEA. As DNA, the CDR3 is TGCAGCGTTGGTTTACAGGGGGCTAGAGGGGAGCAGTACTTC. As protein: CSVGLQGARGEQYF.

The chain joins TRBV15 to TRBJ2-3, with 16 positions matching TRBD2. V lost 3 bases to trimming and J lost 5 bases; unmatched junction nucleotides: 8. Germline CDR1 is LNHNV and CDR2 is YYDKDF (reference sequence). This CDR3 region has 18 residues. For the CDR3, the DNA is TGTGCCACCAGCAGCGGGACTAGCGGGAGGGCCAGGGGAGATACGCAGTATTTT. Protein: CATSSGTSGRARGDTQYF.

CDR3 region: CASSLYVSSYNEQFF. DNA of the CDR3: TGTGCCAGCAGCTTATACGTTAGCTCCTACAATGAGCAGTTCTTC. This sequence joins TRBV7-2 and TRBJ2-1; no definite D call. This CDR3 has 15 amino acids. Germline assignment: CDR1 SGHTA and CDR2 FQGNSA. The V and J ends lost 2 bases and 0 bases respectively, with 8 bases between them.

The chain is built from TRBV28 and TRBJ1-6, with 11 bases lining up with TRBD1. Trimming removed 5 bases from V and 10 bases from J; junction bases left unmatched: 7. CDR1 and CDR2 (germline): MDHEN, SYDVKM. This CDR3 region has 15 residues. CDR3 coding DNA: TGTGCCAGCAGTAGGGGGACAGGGGGAAGCTCACCCCTCCACTTT. This encodes CASSRGTGGSSPLHF. Filled out from reference TRBV28 and TRBJ1-6, the complete variable domain reads DVKVTQSSRYLVKRTGEKVFLECVQDMDHENMFWYRQDPGLGLRLIYFSYDVKMKEKGDIPEGYSVSREKKERFSLILESASTNQTSMYLCASSRGTGGSSPLHFGNGTRLTVT.

The chain carries TRBV29-1 and TRBJ2-7; D unresolved. From germline, CDR1 is SQVTM and CDR2 ANQGSEA. The germline V and J ends were trimmed by 4 bases and 1 base, with 11 bases remaining between them. The CDR3 is 13 residues long. The CDR3: CSVVDATSYEQYF. DNA for the CDR3: TGCAGCGTTGTAGACGCGACGTCCTACGAGCAGTACTTC.

Ten or more counts support this clone. The chain links TRBV5-6 to TRBJ2-1; D gene uncertain. The CDR3 extends over 13 amino acids. Germline V gene lookup returns CDR1 SGHDT and CDR2 YYEEEE. V was trimmed by 5 bases and J by 6 bases, leaving 12 bases between them. CDR3 region: CASSIGSGNEQFF. The CDR3 DNA follows: TGTGCCAGCAGTATAGGGTCTGGCAATGAGCAGTTCTTC.

This clone occurred many times. J is TRBJ2-3 and V is TRBV4-1, with D possibly being TRBD2 (6 bases). The CDR3 is 15 residues long. In germline, CDR1 is MGHRA, CDR2 YSYEKL. With 1 base removed from V and 2 bases from J, the gap between germline ends came to 10 bases. The CDR3 DNA is TGCGCCAGCAGCCAAGTCCGGGACTTCACAGATACGCAGTATTTT. Encoded protein: CASSQVRDFTDTQYF.

The chain combines TRBV5-6 with TRBJ2-7; no reliable D call. Looked up from germline, CDR1 is SGHDT and CDR2 is YYEEEE. With 1 base removed from V and 3 bases from J, the gap between germline ends came to 2 bases. CDR3 size: 11 residues. The CDR3 region is CASSLYYEQYF. CDR3 bases: TGTGCCAGCAGCTTGTACTACGAGCAGTACTTC.

The sample holds many counts of this clone. Other nucleotide sequences in the sample specify the same CDR3. The V and J genes are TRBV27 and TRBJ2-5, with unresolved D. The DNA end favors TRBJ2-7, so the J call may be wrong. CDR1 and CDR2 from the germline V gene are MNHEY and SMNVEV (reference sequence). The CDR3 sequence is 10 residues long. This CDR3 is CASGDYEQYF. CDR3 DNA: TGTGCCAGCGGGGATTACGAGCAGTACTTC.